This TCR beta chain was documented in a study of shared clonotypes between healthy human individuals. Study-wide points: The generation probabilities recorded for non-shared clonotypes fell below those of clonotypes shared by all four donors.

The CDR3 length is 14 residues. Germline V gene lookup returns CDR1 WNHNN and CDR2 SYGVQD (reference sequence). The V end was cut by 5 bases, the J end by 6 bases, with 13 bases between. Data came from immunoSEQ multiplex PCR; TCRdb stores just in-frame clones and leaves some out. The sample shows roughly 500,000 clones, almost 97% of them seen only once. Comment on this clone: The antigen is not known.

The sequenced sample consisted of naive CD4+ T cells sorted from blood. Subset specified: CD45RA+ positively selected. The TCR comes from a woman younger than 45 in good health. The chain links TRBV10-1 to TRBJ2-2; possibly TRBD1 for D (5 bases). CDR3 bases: TGCGCCAGCAGTTTATCAGGGTCCCCCGGGGAGCTGTTTTTT. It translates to CASSLSGSPGELFF.